The sequence of this TCR beta chain was determined in a study of T cell changes during pregnancy in multiple sclerosis (dated by TCRdb to about 2019). Concerning the study at large: In women with multiple sclerosis, the researchers looked at how the T cell repertoire shifted as pregnancy progressed.

Library method: the immunoSEQ multiplex PCR assay. TCRdb holds this immuneACCESS table with in-frame rearrangements only. Some clones are missing; in checked studies, unresolved V genes explain under half, and the rest has no known cause. Recorded for this sample are about 80,000 clones; approximately 93% of them occurred a single time. Together, the top ten hold roughly 0.9% of the sample. Turning to this clone: Its specific antigen is unknown. Per-base qualities were not stored, and no clone one base away is much larger.

Spanning cysteine to phenylalanine, the CDR3 consists of 15 amino acids. The sequence is cut down to CDR3 DNA, 45 bases in frame from base 1. V is pared back by 5 bases and J by 5 bases, with 16 bases lying between the germline termini. Reading the germline V gene gives CDR1 SGHVT and CDR2 SQSDAQ. In this chain, TRBV7-4 is recombined with TRBJ2-4; the D segment cannot be called with confidence. The receptor comes from a female donor in good health, enrolled as a control in a pregnancy study. The material was peripheral blood, obtained in the second trimester of pregnancy. The CDR3 protein is CASSHSQAEENIQYF. The nucleotide sequence is given as TGTGCCAGCAGCCACTCGCAAGCCGAAGAAAACATTCAGTACTTC.